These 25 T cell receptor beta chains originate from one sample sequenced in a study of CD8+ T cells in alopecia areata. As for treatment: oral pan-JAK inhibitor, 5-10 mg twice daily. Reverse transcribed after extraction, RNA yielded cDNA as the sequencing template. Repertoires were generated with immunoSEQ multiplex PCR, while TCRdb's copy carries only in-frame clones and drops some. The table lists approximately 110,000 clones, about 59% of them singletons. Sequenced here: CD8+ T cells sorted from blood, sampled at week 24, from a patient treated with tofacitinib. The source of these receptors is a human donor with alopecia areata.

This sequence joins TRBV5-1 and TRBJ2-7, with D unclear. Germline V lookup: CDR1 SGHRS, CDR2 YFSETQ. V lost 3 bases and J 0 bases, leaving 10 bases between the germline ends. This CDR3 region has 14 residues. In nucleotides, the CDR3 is TGCGCCAGCAGCTCCGGACGGAACTCCTACGAGCAGTACTTC. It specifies CASSSGRNSYEQYF.

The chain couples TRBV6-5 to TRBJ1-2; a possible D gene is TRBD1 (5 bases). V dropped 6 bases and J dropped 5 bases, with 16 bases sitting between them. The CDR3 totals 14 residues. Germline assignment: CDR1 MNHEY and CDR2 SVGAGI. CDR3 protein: CASSKEGHPYGYTF. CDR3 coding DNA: TGTGCCAGCAGCAAGGAGGGGCATCCTTATGGCTACACCTTC.

The CDR3 loop is CASRGLKGDTGELFF. The CDR3 bases are TGTGCCAGCAGGGGTTTGAAAGGGGACACCGGGGAGCTGTTTTTT. V and J are TRBV2 and TRBJ2-2; D might be TRBD1 (5 bases). Germline V gives CDR1 SNHLY, CDR2 FYNNEI. V lost 6 bases and J lost 3, with 14 bases in between. The CDR3 covers 15 residues.

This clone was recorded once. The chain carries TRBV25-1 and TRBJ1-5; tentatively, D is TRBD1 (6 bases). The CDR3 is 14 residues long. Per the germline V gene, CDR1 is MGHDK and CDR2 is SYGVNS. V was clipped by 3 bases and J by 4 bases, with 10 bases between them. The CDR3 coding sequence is TGTGCCAGCAGTGACGCAGGGGTGAATCAGCCCCAGCATTTT. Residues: CASSDAGVNQPQHF.

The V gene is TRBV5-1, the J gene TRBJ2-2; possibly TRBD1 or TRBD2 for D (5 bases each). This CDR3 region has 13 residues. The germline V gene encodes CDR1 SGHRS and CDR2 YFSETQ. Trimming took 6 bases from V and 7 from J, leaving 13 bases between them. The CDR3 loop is CASTGAQIGELFF. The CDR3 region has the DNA TGCGCCAGCACCGGGGCCCAGATCGGGGAGCTGTTTTTT.

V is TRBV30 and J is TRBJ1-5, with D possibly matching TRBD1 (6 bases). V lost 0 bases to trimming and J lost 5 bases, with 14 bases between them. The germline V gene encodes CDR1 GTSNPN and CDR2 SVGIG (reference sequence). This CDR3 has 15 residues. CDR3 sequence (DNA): TGTGCCTGGAGTGTTTCCGGGACACAGGATCAGCCCCAGCATTTT. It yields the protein CAWSVSGTQDQPQHF. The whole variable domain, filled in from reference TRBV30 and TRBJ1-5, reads SQTIHQWPATLVQPVGSPLSLECTVEGTSNPNLYWYRQAAGRGLQLLFYSVGIGQISSEVPQNLSASRPQDRQFILSSKKLLLSDSGFYLCAWSVSGTQDQPQHFGDGTRLSIL.

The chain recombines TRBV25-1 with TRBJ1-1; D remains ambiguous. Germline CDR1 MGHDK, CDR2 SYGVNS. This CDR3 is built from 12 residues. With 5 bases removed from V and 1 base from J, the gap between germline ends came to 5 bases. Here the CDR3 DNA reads TGTGCCAGCAGTCGGTGGAACACTGAAGCTTTCTTT. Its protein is CASSRWNTEAFF. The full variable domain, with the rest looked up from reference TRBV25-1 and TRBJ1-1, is EADIYQTPRYLVIGTGKKITLECSQTMGHDKMYWYQQDPGMELHLIHYSYGVNSTEKGDLSSESTVSRIRTEHFPLTLESARPSHTSQYLCASSRWNTEAFFGQGTRLTVV.

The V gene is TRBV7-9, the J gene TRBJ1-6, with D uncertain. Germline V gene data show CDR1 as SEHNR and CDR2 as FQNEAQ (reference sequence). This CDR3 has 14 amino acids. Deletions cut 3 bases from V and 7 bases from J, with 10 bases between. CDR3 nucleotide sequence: TGTGCCAGCAGCTTTGGTGGGGAAAATTCACCCCTCCACTTT. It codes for CASSFGGENSPLHF.

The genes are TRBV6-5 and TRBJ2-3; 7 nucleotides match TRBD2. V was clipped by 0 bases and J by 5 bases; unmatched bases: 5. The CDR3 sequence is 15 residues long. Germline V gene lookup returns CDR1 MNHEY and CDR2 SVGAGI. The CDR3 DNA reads TGTGCCAGCAGTTACTCGGGAGGGTCAGGAGATACGCAGTATTTT. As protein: CASSYSGGSGDTQYF.

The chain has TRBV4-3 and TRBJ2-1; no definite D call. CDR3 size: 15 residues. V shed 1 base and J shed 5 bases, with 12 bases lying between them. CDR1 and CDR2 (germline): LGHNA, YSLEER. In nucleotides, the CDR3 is TGCGCCAGCAGCCAAGGATTGACAATCCACAATGAGCAGTTCTTC. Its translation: CASSQGLTIHNEQFF.

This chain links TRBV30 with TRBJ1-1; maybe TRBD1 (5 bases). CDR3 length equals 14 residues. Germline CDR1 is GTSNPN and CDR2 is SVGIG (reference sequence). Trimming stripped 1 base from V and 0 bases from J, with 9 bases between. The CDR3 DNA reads TGTGCCTGGAGTGCGGACACGCTGAACACTGAAGCTTTCTTT. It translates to CAWSADTLNTEAFF.

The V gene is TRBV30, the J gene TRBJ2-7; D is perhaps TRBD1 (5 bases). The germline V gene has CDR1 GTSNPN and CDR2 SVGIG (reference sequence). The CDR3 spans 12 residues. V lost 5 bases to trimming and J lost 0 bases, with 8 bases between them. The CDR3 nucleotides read TGTGCCTGGGCGACAGACTCCTACGAGCAGTACTTC. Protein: CAWATDSYEQYF.

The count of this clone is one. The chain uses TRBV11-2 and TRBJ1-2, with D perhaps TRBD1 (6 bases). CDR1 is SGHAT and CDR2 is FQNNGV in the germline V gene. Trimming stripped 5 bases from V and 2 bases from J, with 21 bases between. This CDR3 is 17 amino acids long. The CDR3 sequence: CASSPTKGQQGNYGYTF. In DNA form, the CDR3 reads TGTGCCAGCAGCCCCACTAAGGGCCAACAGGGCAACTATGGCTACACCTTC.

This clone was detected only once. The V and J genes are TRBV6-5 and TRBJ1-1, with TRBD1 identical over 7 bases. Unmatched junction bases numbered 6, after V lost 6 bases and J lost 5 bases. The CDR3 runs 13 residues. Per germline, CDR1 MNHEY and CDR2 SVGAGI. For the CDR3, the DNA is TGTGCCAGCAGGGACAGGTTTTATACTGAAGCTTTCTTT. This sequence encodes CASRDRFYTEAFF.

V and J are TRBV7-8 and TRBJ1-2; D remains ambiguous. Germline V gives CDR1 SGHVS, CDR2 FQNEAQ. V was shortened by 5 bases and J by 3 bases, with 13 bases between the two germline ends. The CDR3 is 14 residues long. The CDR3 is CASSLPAEHYGYTF. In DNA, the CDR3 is TGTGCCAGCAGCCTCCCCGCCGAACACTATGGCTACACCTTC.

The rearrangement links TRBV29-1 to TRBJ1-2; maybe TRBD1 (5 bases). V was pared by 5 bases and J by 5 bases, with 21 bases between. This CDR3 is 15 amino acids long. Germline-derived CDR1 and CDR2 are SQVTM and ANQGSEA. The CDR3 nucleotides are TGCAGCGTTCTGGGGCAGGAAGCGGCCCCGTATGGCTACACCTTC. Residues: CSVLGQEAAPYGYTF.

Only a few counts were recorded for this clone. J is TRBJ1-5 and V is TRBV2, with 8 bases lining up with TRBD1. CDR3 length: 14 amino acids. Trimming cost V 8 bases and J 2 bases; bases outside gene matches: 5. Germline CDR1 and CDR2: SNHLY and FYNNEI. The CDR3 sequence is CASEDRVGNQPQHF. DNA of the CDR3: TGTGCCAGCGAGGACAGGGTTGGCAATCAGCCCCAGCATTTT.

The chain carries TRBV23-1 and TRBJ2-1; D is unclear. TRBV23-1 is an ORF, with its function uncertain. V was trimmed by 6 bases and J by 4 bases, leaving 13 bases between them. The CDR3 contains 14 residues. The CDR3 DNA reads TGCGCCAGCAGCCAAAGATCGGGTTACAATGAGCAGTTCTTC. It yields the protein CASSQRSGYNEQFF.

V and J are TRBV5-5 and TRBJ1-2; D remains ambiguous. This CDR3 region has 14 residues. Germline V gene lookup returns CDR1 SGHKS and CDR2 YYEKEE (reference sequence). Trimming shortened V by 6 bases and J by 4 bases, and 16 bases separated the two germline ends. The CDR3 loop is CASTRQEMTYGYTF. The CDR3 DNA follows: TGTGCCAGCACCAGACAAGAAATGACCTATGGCTACACCTTC.

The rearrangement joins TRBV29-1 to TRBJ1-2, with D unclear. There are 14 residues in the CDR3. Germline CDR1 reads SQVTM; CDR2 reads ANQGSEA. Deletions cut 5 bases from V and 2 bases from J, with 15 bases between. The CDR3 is CSVIWATTNYGYTF. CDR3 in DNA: TGCAGCGTTATTTGGGCTACAACCAACTATGGCTACACCTTC.

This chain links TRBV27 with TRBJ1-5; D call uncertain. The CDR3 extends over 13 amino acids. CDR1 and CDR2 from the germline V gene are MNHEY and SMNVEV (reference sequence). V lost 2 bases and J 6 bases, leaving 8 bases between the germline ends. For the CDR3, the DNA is TGTGCCAGCAGTTTACAGTCATCTCAGCCCCAGCATTTT. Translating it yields CASSLQSSQPQHF.

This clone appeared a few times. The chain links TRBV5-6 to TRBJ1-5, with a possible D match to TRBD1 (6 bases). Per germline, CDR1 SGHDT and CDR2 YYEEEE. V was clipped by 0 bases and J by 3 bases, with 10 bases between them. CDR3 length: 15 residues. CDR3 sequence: CASSLGTENNQPQHF. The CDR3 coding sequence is TGTGCCAGCAGCTTGGGGACAGAGAACAATCAGCCCCAGCATTTT.

The CDR3, as DNA: TGTGCCAGCAGCGCTCTCCCGGGGGGCAAAGAGACCCAGTACTTC. This translates into CASSALPGGKETQYF. V gene TRBV9 combines with J gene TRBJ2-5; perhaps TRBD2 as D (7 bases). This CDR3 comprises 15 residues. The V end was cut by 3 bases, the J end by 3 bases, with 15 bases between. Per the germline V gene, CDR1 is SGDLS and CDR2 is YYNGEE.

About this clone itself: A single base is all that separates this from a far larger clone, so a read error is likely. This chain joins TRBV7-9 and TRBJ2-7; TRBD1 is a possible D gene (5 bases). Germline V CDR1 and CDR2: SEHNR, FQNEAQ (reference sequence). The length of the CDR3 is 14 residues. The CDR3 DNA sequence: TGCGCCAGCAGCCAAGATACTCAGGGCTACGAGCAGTACTTC. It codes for CASSQDTQGYEQYF. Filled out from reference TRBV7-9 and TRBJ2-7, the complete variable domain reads DTGVSQNPRHKITKRGQNVTFRCDPISEHNRLYWYRQTLGQGPEFLTYFQNEAQLEKSRLLSDRFSAERPKGSFSTLEIQRTEQGDSAMYLCASSQDTQGYEQYFGPGTRLTVT.

The DNA of the CDR3 is TGTGCCAGCAGCTTAGAGCCAGGGTACGAGCAGTACTTC. Amino acids: CASSLEPGYEQYF. The V call is TRBV13, the J call TRBJ2-7, with a tentative D call TRBD1 (5 bases). Germline V gene data show CDR1 as PRHDT and CDR2 as FYEKMQ (reference sequence). This CDR3 is built from 13 residues. Deletions cut 1 base from V and 4 bases from J, with 8 bases between.